These T cell receptor beta chains were read from a single sample in a study of T-cell memory formation after mild COVID-19. Via MiXCR, TCRdb re-called the 5' RACE reads, giving one row per CDR3 protein. The data show about 270,000 distinct CDR3 sequences, with around 15% seen just once and approximately 25% held by the top ten. Sequenced: PBMCs or a T cell subset sorted from them (not recorded which). Receptors were obtained from a man aged 18 to 30 who had mild COVID-19 (a few samples of this study predate the infection). Cell type and time point are not known. Both conserved end residues are part of each CDR3. A D gene is named only where the DNA matches it firmly. A row's size may be missing; if present it is once, few, many or a size class.

v_gene	d_gene	j_gene	abundance	CDR3nt	CDR3aa
TRBV6-6	.	TRBJ2-2	.	TGTGCCAGCAGTTACAACGGACTCTCGAACACCGGGGAGCTGTTTTTT	CASSYNGLSNTGELFF
TRBV5-1	TRBD2	TRBJ2-2	few	TGCGCCAGCAGCTTGTCGGGAGGAGGTATTTGGACCGGGGAGCTGTTTTTT	CASSLSGGGIWTGELFF
TRBV15	TRBD1	TRBJ1-3	.	TGTGCCACCAGCAAAACAGGGGCCTCTGGAAACACCATATATTTT	CATSKTGASGNTIYF
TRBV15	TRBD1	TRBJ2-7	few	TGTGCCACCAGCAGGGACAGGGAAATCTACGAGCAGTACTTC	CATSRDREIYEQYF
TRBV2	TRBD1	TRBJ1-5	.	TGTGCCAGCAGGGAAGAACCGGGACAGGAAAATCAGCCCCAGCATTTT	CASREEPGQENQPQHF
TRBV7-6	.	TRBJ1-1	.	TGTGCCAGCAGCTCCATGGGAACTGAAGCTTTCTTT	CASSSMGTEAFF
TRBV20-1	TRBD2	TRBJ2-2	.	TGCAGTGCTCGGACTAGCGGGGGTGCCGGGGAGCTGTTTTTT	CSARTSGGAGELFF
TRBV19	.	TRBJ2-7	.	TGTGCCAGTAGTACCGTCCCTTCCGGGGGCTACGAGCAGTACTTC	CASSTVPSGGYEQYF
TRBV9	.	TRBJ2-3	many	TGTGCCAGCAGCCTAGACTCCCCAACAGATACGCAGTATTTT	CASSLDSPTDTQYF
TRBV10-3	TRBD1	TRBJ2-5	.	TGTGCCATCAGTCCAGGGGGCCTCCAAGAGACCCAGTACTTC	CAISPGGLQETQYF
TRBV27	TRBD1	TRBJ1-5	.	TGTGCCAGCAGTTCAGGGACAGGGCTAAATCGGCCCCAGCATTTT	CASSSGTGLNRPQHF
TRBV28	.	TRBJ2-4	.	TGTGCCAGCAGTTTAATAAAATGGGCCGCCAAAAACATTCAGTACTTC	CASSLIKWAAKNIQYF
TRBV20-1	.	TRBJ1-1	.	TGCAGTGCTAGGTTCGGCATTAACACTGAAGCTTTCTTT	CSARFGINTEAFF
TRBV11-2	.	TRBJ2-1	few	TGTGCCAGCAGCTTAGATGTGGCCCAGACCAACGAGCAGTTCTTC	CASSLDVAQTNEQFF
TRBV19	TRBD2	TRBJ2-5	many	TGTGCCAGTAGTATAAGGGCTAGCGGGGGCCAAGAGACCCAGTACTTC	CASSIRASGGQETQYF
TRBV29-1	TRBD1	TRBJ2-3	.	TGCAGCGTTGAAGGGGGTAGGGGGCGGACAGATACGCAGTATTTT	CSVEGGRGRTDTQYF
TRBV13	.	TRBJ1-1	few	TGTGCCAGCAGCTCACGGGGGCCTGAAGCTTTCTTT	CASSSRGPEAFF
TRBV5-1	TRBD2	TRBJ2-5	many	TGCGCCAGCAGCTTGGAGGGCGGGGGAGAGACCCAGTACTTC	CASSLEGGGETQYF
TRBV20-1	.	TRBJ2-3	.	TGCCACCCAGAGGGTTTCACAGATACGCAGTATTTT	CHPEGFTDTQYF
TRBV9	TRBD2	TRBJ2-1	few	TGTGCCAGCAGCTTTAGCGGGGGGGCCCTGAATGAGCAGTTCTTC	CASSFSGGALNEQFF
TRBV2	.	TRBJ2-2	few	TGTGCCAGTAGTCGGATGAACACCGGGGAGCTGTTTTTT	CASSRMNTGELFF
TRBV19	TRBD1	TRBJ2-7	many	TGTGCCAGTAGTATTTTGGACAGGACCTACGAGCAGTACTTC	CASSILDRTYEQYF
TRBV4-2	.	TRBJ2-6	.	TGTGCCAGCAGCCAAGACTCGTCCGGGGCCAACGTCCTGACTTTC	CASSQDSSGANVLTF
TRBV6-2/TRBV6-3	.	TRBJ1-1	.	TGTGCCAGCGGCCCGCTTTGGACTGAAGCTTTCTTT	CASGPLWTEAFF
TRBV7-3	.	TRBJ1-1	.	TGTGCCAGCAGCTTAATTCGGGAGACTGAAGCTTTCTTT	CASSLIRETEAFF
TRBV14	.	TRBJ1-4	.	TGTGCCAGCAGCCGCACAGGAGGGGGAACTAATGAAAAACTGTTTTTT	CASSRTGGGTNEKLFF
TRBV6-5	TRBD1	TRBJ2-2	.	TGTGCCAGCAGTTACGCCGGACAGGTCCACACCGGGGAGCTGTTTTTT	CASSYAGQVHTGELFF
TRBV6-4	.	TRBJ2-3	many	TGTGCCAGCAGTGACTCGGGGGGCGGCACAGATACGCAGTATTTT	CASSDSGGGTDTQYF
TRBV7-9	.	TRBJ1-3	few	TGTGCCAGCAGCTTATATGACCGCTCTGGAAACACCATATATTTT	CASSLYDRSGNTIYF
TRBV18	TRBD1	TRBJ2-3	.	TGTGCCAGCTCACCTCTGGGACAGGGGCGCACAGATACGCAGTATTTT	CASSPLGQGRTDTQYF
TRBV24-1	TRBD1	TRBJ2-5	.	TGTGCCACCAGTGAGGGACAGTCCCAAGAGACCCAGTACTTC	CATSEGQSQETQYF
TRBV3-1	.	TRBJ2-1	.	TGTGCCAGCAGCCAAGATATACGGTACAATGAGCAGTTCTTC	CASSQDIRYNEQFF
TRBV14	.	TRBJ1-2	.	TGTGCCAGCAGCCAAGAAATCGAGTCCTTCCGGGGGGGCTACACCTTC	CASSQEIESFRGGYTF
TRBV5-1	.	TRBJ2-5	many	TGCGCCAGCAGACGGGGTGGGTACCAAGAGACCCAGTACTTC	CASRRGGYQETQYF
TRBV9	.	TRBJ1-1	.	TGTGCCAGCAGCGTAGGGGGGGGATCGAACACTGAAGCTTTCTTT	CASSVGGGSNTEAFF
TRBV5-1	.	TRBJ2-1	many	TGCGCCAGCAGCTCCAAGATCGACCCCTCCTACAATGAGCAGTTCTTC	CASSSKIDPSYNEQFF
TRBV9	TRBD1	TRBJ2-1	few	TGTGCCAGCAGCAAACAGTGGGGACAGGGGGCGTCCAATGAGCAGTTCTTC	CASSKQWGQGASNEQFF
TRBV3-1	.	TRBJ1-2	few	TGTGCCAGCAGCCACCCCGCCCAGGGAGACTATGGCTACACCTTC	CASSHPAQGDYGYTF
TRBV7-6	.	TRBJ1-1	.	TGTGCCAGCAGCTTAAAGGGTAGCACTGAAGCTTTCTTT	CASSLKGSTEAFF
TRBV20-1	.	TRBJ1-2	few	TGCAGTGTTCTAAGGTCGGGGAACTATGGCTACACCTTC	CSVLRSGNYGYTF
TRBV4-1	.	TRBJ2-7	many	TGCGCCAGCAGCCAAGATTCCGGACAGTCCTGGCCCTACGAGCAGTACTTC	CASSQDSGQSWPYEQYF
TRBV5-1	.	TRBJ1-2	many	TGCGCCAGCAGCTTGTCCCCAGGGAACTATGGCTACACCTTC	CASSLSPGNYGYTF
TRBV10-3	TRBD1	TRBJ2-2	few	TGTGCCATCAGCCGGGACAGTGGGACCGGGGAGCTGTTTTTT	CAISRDSGTGELFF
TRBV20-1	.	TRBJ1-6	.	TGCAGTGCTAGAGATTCAGAACTGAGCTCCTATAATTCACCCCTCCACTTT	CSARDSELSSYNSPLHF
TRBV2	.	TRBJ2-7	.	TGTGCCAGCAGTGCCCCCGTGGGGCTTTCCTACGAGCAGTACTTC	CASSAPVGLSYEQYF
TRBV12-3/TRBV12-4	.	TRBJ2-2	.	TGTGCCAGCACCCCCTCCGTCACCGGGGAGCTGTTTTTT	CASTPSVTGELFF
TRBV11-3	TRBD1	TRBJ2-1	.	TGTGCCAGCAGCTTAGTGCACCGGAAAGGACAGGAGGCCAATGAGCAGTTCTTC	CASSLVHRKGQEANEQFF
TRBV2	.	TRBJ2-1	.	TGTGCCACCTCCTATGCCGATGAGCAGTTCTTC	CATSYADEQFF
TRBV4-2	TRBD2	TRBJ2-2	.	TGTGCCAGCAGCCAAGCCCCGGGGGGTCCCGTTTATTCCACCGGGGAGCTGTTTTTT	CASSQAPGGPVYSTGELFF
TRBV5-1	.	TRBJ2-3	few	TGCGCCAGCAGCTTTAGGGGCGGTCGCACAGATACGCAGTATTTT	CASSFRGGRTDTQYF
TRBV20-1	.	TRBJ1-4	.	TGCAGTGCGGATCCCGGGGATGAAAAACTGTTTTTT	CSADPGDEKLFF
TRBV4-3	.	TRBJ1-1	.	TGCGCCAGCAGCCAAGCATCCCACACTGAAGCTTTCTTT	CASSQASHTEAFF
TRBV11-3	TRBD2	TRBJ2-1	.	TGTGCCAGCAGCCCCGGGACTAGCCCCCAGAGCTCCTACAATGAGCAGTTCTTC	CASSPGTSPQSSYNEQFF